The 3 T cell receptor beta chains in this list originate from one sample, sequenced in a study of graft-versus-host responses after intestinal transplantation. Only in-frame clones appear in the TCRdb table, and some are missing; sequencing was by immunoSEQ multiplex PCR. The sample yields around 13,000 clones, 80% to 95% seen once. Sample: PBMCs, taken around 1,000 days after intestinal transplantation. These receptors came from a human patient who received an intestinal transplant, so some T cells may come from the graft donor.

The CDR3 here is CASTAGGGSPLHF. The CDR3 DNA reads as TGTGCCAGTACAGCCGGGGGGGGTTCACCCCTCCACTTT. The chain uses TRBV19 and TRBJ1-6, with D tentatively TRBD1 (5 bases). Germline V gene sequence: CDR1 LNHDA, CDR2 SQIVND (reference sequence). V dropped 7 bases and J dropped 9 bases, with 13 bases sitting between them. The CDR3 runs 13 residues.

The CDR3 coding sequence is TGTGCCAGCAGTGAAGCCGTCACTCCGTATGGCTACACCTTC. Encoded protein: CASSEAVTPYGYTF. V is TRBV6-1 and J is TRBJ1-2; D gene ambiguous. Germline loops: CDR1 MNHNS, CDR2 SASEGT. V was shortened by 0 bases and J by 5 bases, with 10 bases between the two germline ends. The CDR3 runs to 14 residues.

The gene calls are TRBV27 and TRBJ1-5, with D maybe TRBD1 (6 bases). Per germline, CDR1 MNHEY and CDR2 SMNVEV (reference sequence). CDR3 length: 14 amino acids. V gave up 5 bases and J gave up 3 bases, with 11 bases separating them. This CDR3 reads CASSRRQDNQPQHF. In DNA form, the CDR3 reads TGTGCCAGCAGTCGAAGACAGGACAATCAGCCCCAGCATTTT.